The 26 T cell receptor beta chains given below trace back to one sample, sequenced in a study of cytomegalovirus exposure and HLA in healthy donors. Vbeta (60) and Jbeta (13) primers were used in the PCR. The method was immunoSEQ multiplex PCR; TCRdb's version includes in-frame clones alone and lacks a portion of them. Altogether about 200,000 clones are present, nearly 80% being singletons, with the ten largest covering around 1.8%. The sequenced material came from PBMCs. These receptors all come from a man aged 18 to 30 in good health and CMV-seronegative.

This clone is a singleton in its sample. The chain joins TRBV27 to TRBJ2-3, with 13 bases identical to TRBD2. This CDR3 is 16 amino acids long. V gave up 2 bases and J gave up 6 bases; unmatched junction bases: 5. Germline CDR1 is MNHEY and CDR2 is SMNVEV (reference sequence). CDR3 bases: TGTGCCAGCAGTTTAAATGGACTAGCGGGAGTGGATACGCAGTATTTT. It codes for CASSLNGLAGVDTQYF.

This clone was detected only a few times. The chain has TRBV4-1 and TRBJ1-5; D gene ambiguous. Germline CDR1 is MGHRA and CDR2 is YSYEKL. This CDR3 contains 13 residues. With 3 bases removed from V and 2 bases from J, the gap between germline ends came to 5 bases. Here the CDR3 reads CASSHGGNQPQHF. As DNA, the CDR3 is TGCGCCAGCAGCCACGGTGGCAATCAGCCCCAGCATTTT.

This chain uses TRBV11-3 with TRBJ2-5; no clear D. V lost 1 base, J lost 0 bases, and 9 bases lay in between. The CDR3 spans 15 residues. The germline CDR1 and CDR2 sequences are SGHNT and YENEEA. This chain's CDR3 is CASSLAVDYQETQYF. The DNA for the CDR3 is TGTGCCAGCAGCTTAGCCGTAGACTACCAAGAGACCCAGTACTTC.

This clone has a handful of counts. V and J are TRBV28 and TRBJ2-6; D remains unclear. The CDR3 spans 14 residues. Germline assignment: CDR1 MDHEN and CDR2 SYDVKM. The V gene lost 6 bases and the J gene lost 0 bases, with 6 bases spanning the gap. This CDR3 is CASRLSSGANVLTF. In DNA, the CDR3 is TGTGCCAGCAGACTAAGCTCTGGGGCCAACGTCCTGACTTTC.

The J gene is TRBJ2-7, the V gene TRBV19; D gene unclear. The germline V gene has CDR1 LNHDA and CDR2 SQIVND (reference sequence). Trimming pared 6 bases from V and 6 bases from J, leaving 12 bases between. This CDR3 has 12 amino acids. CDR3 region: CASSRERSEQYF. CDR3 DNA sequence: TGTGCCAGTAGCCGAGAGAGGAGCGAGCAGTACTTC.

This clone was recorded once. The chain recombines TRBV7-6 with TRBJ2-7; 10 nucleotides align to TRBD2. The CDR3 is 15 residues long. From germline, CDR1 is SGHVS and CDR2 FNYEAQ. V lost 4 bases and J lost 0; bases outside the gene matches: 3. CDR3 protein: CASSSSSGGSYEQYF. CDR3 bases: TGTGCCAGCAGCTCTTCTAGCGGGGGCTCCTACGAGCAGTACTTC.

The chain carries TRBV6-5 and TRBJ2-1, with D perhaps matching TRBD2 (7 bases). Germline V gene data show CDR1 as MNHEY and CDR2 as SVGAGI. Trimming left V 4 bases short and J 4 bases short, with 14 bases between. The CDR3 has 15 amino acids. CDR3 DNA: TGTGCCAGCAGTTTACTCGGGGGGCGGTACAATGAGCAGTTCTTC. Protein product: CASSLLGGRYNEQFF.

Turning to this clone: An end of the junction does not agree with germline; a read error may underlie this. The chain joins TRBV7-9 to TRBJ2-7; 14 nucleotides match TRBD2. CDR1 and CDR2 (germline): SEHNR, FQNEAQ (reference sequence). The CDR3 sequence is 17 residues long. CDR3 region: CSSSLETSGRASHEQYF. The CDR3 DNA reads as TGTTCCAGCAGCTTGGAGACTAGCGGGAGGGCCAGCCACGAGCAGTACTTC.

The gene calls are TRBV11-3 and TRBJ2-1; the match to TRBD2 covers 7 bases. This CDR3 contains 17 residues. CDR1 is SGHNT and CDR2 is YENEEA in the germline V gene. V shed 4 bases and J 1 base; nucleotides not matched to a gene: 10. CDR3 bases: TGTGCCAGCAGCTCAGGTGGGACTACCCGTTCCTACAATGAGCAGTTCTTC. As protein: CASSSGGTTRSYNEQFF. Variable domain in full (rest from reference TRBV11-3 and TRBJ2-1): EAGVVQSPRYKIIEKKQPVAFWCNPISGHNTLYWYLQNLGQGPELLIRYENEEAVDDSQLPKDRFSAERLKGVDSTLKIQPAELGDSAVYLCASSSGGTTRSYNEQFFGPGTRLTVL.

V is TRBV7-8 and J is TRBJ2-5; 12 bases line up with TRBD2. This CDR3 region has 14 residues. The germline gives CDR1 SGHVS, CDR2 FQNEAQ. CDR3 DNA: TGTGCGGCTAGCGGGAGGGCCTTGTTCGAGACCCAGTACTTC. This sequence encodes CAASGRALFETQYF.

Regarding this clone: Other nucleotide sequences in the sample specify the same CDR3. The J gene is TRBJ2-5, the V gene TRBV5-4, with TRBD1 matching over 11 bases. With 2 bases clipped from V and 0 bases from J, the junction kept 3 bases outside the gene matches. Per the germline V gene, CDR1 is SGHNT and CDR2 is YYREEE (reference sequence). CDR3 length equals 16 residues. CDR3 amino acids: CASSLGDRGYQETQYF. CDR3 coding DNA: TGTGCCAGCAGCTTAGGGGACAGGGGGTACCAAGAGACCCAGTACTTC. The full variable domain, completed using reference TRBV5-4 and TRBJ2-5, is ETGVTQSPTHLIKTRGQQVTLRCSSQSGHNTVSWYQQALGQGPQFIFQYYREEENGRGNFPPRFSGLQFPNYSSELNVNALELDDSALYLCASSLGDRGYQETQYFGPGTRLLVL.

This rearrangement joins TRBV4-3 to TRBJ1-5, with D perhaps TRBD1 (5 bases). The CDR3 loop spans 15 amino acids. Trimming shortened V by 1 base and J by 5 bases, and 12 bases separated the two germline ends. The germline V gene has CDR1 LGHNA and CDR2 YSLEER. The CDR3 DNA is TGCGCCAGCAGCCAAGTCCAGGGTCTGGATCAGCCCCAGCATTTT. It codes for CASSQVQGLDQPQHF.

This clone was picked up one time. The germline gene is not matched at one end of the junction; a read error may be the cause. This chain joins TRBV5-4 and TRBJ1-5, with TRBD1 identical over 9 bases. The CDR3 contains 13 residues. Germline values: CDR1 SGHNT, CDR2 YYREEE (reference sequence). As DNA, the CDR3 is TGTGCCAGCAGTACAGGGGGCAATCAGTCCCAGCATTTT. This encodes CASSTGGNQSQHF.

This clone was detected only a few times. This chain joins TRBV5-1 and TRBJ1-4, with a tentative D call TRBD1 (5 bases). Germline V lookup: CDR1 SGHRS, CDR2 YFSETQ. V was pared by 2 bases and J by 4 bases, with 12 bases between. The CDR3 totals 15 residues. CDR3 amino acids: CASSFRGGDNEKLFF. The CDR3 DNA sequence: TGCGCCAGCAGCTTTCGGGGAGGGGATAATGAAAAACTGTTTTTT.

The chain carries TRBV2 and TRBJ2-5; D is undetermined. The CDR3 length is 11 residues. Trimming stripped 6 bases from V and 5 bases from J, with 7 bases between. CDR1 is SNHLY, CDR2 FYNNEI, per germline. In DNA form, the CDR3 reads TGTGCCAGCAGCGAGGTTGAGACCCAGTACTTC. Translating gives CASSEVETQYF. The variable domain in full, with the rest retrieved from reference TRBV2 and TRBJ2-5, is EPEVTQTPSHQVTQMGQEVILRCVPISNHLYFYWYRQILGQKVEFLVSFYNNEISEKSEIFDDQFSVERPDGSNFTLKIRSTKLEDSAMYFCASSEVETQYFGPGTRLLVL.

The rearrangement uses TRBV7-3 and TRBJ1-1, with a tentative D call TRBD1 (6 bases). This CDR3 has 13 amino acids. V dropped 5 bases and J dropped 5 bases, with 12 bases sitting between them. Per the germline V gene, CDR1 is SGHTA and CDR2 is FQGTGA. The CDR3 DNA follows: TGTGCCAGCAGCGCAAGCAGGGGAACTGAAGCTTTCTTT. Its protein product is CASSASRGTEAFF.

The chain joins TRBV5-1 to TRBJ1-6, with D possibly being TRBD1 (5 bases). The CDR3 has 14 residues. V gave up 6 bases and J gave up 7 bases, with 14 bases separating them. Germline V lookup: CDR1 SGHRS, CDR2 YFSETQ. This CDR3 reads CASKGSGGNSPLHF. CDR3 nucleotides: TGCGCCAGCAAGGGTAGTGGGGGGAATTCACCCCTCCACTTT.

In its sample, this clone was seen a few times. J is TRBJ2-5 and V is TRBV2, with TRBD1 matching 7 bases. CDR3 length: 13 amino acids. Germline V CDR1 and CDR2: SNHLY, FYNNEI. Trimming at V came to 7 bases and at J to 1 base, leaving 3 bases not matched to a gene. For the CDR3, the DNA is TGTGCCAGCATCGGACAGGTCCAAGAGACCCAGTACTTC. This sequence encodes CASIGQVQETQYF.

The chain carries TRBV5-4 and TRBJ1-5; D is uncertain. The V end lost 2 bases, the J end lost 2 bases, and 17 bases lay between the germline ends. The CDR3 runs 17 residues. The germline V gene has CDR1 SGHNT and CDR2 YYREEE (reference sequence). The CDR3 loop is CASSLSLRDNGNQPQHF. The CDR3 coding sequence is TGTGCCAGCAGCTTATCTCTCCGGGATAACGGCAATCAGCCCCAGCATTTT.

The sample holds a few counts of this clone. V is TRBV18 and J is TRBJ1-5; tentative D call: TRBD1 (6 bases). CDR1 and CDR2 from the germline V gene are KGHSH and LQKENI. CDR3 length: 15 residues. The V gene lost 6 bases and the J gene lost 6 bases, with 18 bases spanning the gap. This chain's CDR3 is CASSTDSLGSQPQHF. In DNA, the CDR3 is TGTGCCAGCTCCACGGACAGCCTAGGCTCTCAGCCCCAGCATTTT.

The chain is built from TRBV28 and TRBJ1-2; TRBD1 matches at 9 bases. The CDR3 length is 13 residues. J lost 6 bases, V lost 7 bases, and 6 bases had no gene match. Looked up from germline, CDR1 is MDHEN and CDR2 is SYDVKM. Here the CDR3 reads CASKTGGINGYTF. The CDR3 DNA is TGTGCCAGCAAGACAGGGGGAATTAATGGCTACACCTTC.

The CDR3 sequence: CASSLGLVTYNEQFF. The CDR3 nucleotides are TGTGCCAGCAGCCTCGGACTAGTTACCTACAATGAGCAGTTCTTC. The rearrangement uses TRBV7-9 and TRBJ2-1, with 7 bases fitting TRBD2. Trimming removed 5 bases from V and 2 bases from J; junction bases left unmatched: 6. The germline CDR1 and CDR2 sequences are SEHNR and FQNEAQ (reference sequence). The CDR3 consists of 15 residues.

V and J are TRBV6-6 and TRBJ1-1; weak D call: TRBD1 (6 bases). The V end was cut by 2 bases, the J end by 2 bases, with 12 bases between. Germline CDR1 reads MNHNY; CDR2 reads SVGAGI (reference sequence). The CDR3 length is 15 residues. This CDR3 is CASSYPGQANTEAFF. The CDR3 nucleotides read TGTGCCAGCAGTTACCCGGGACAAGCCAACACTGAAGCTTTCTTT.

Only one count was recorded for this clone. Other DNA sequences in this specimen translate into the identical CDR3. V gene TRBV7-6 combines with J gene TRBJ2-5; 7 bases fit TRBD2. CDR3 length: 17 amino acids. J gave up 0 bases and V 4 bases, and 11 bases lay outside the gene matches. Germline CDR1 is SGHVS and CDR2 is FNYEAQ. CDR3 in amino acids: CASSWLAANAYQETQYF. CDR3 in DNA: TGTGCCAGCAGCTGGCTAGCGGCAAACGCGTACCAAGAGACCCAGTACTTC.

This clone came up a few times. This chain uses TRBV28 with TRBJ2-5, with TRBD2 identical over 8 bases. CDR1 MDHEN and CDR2 SYDVKM come from the germline V gene. V gave up 5 bases and J gave up 5 bases; unmatched junction bases: 13. This CDR3 spans 16 amino acids. The CDR3 bases are TGTGCCAGCAGTCCCTCTAGCGGGCGGTCTCAGGAGACCCAGTACTTC. Its protein is CASSPSSGRSQETQYF.

Regarding this clone: Likely a read error: the CDR3 ends without its conserved phenylalanine or tryptophan. This rearrangement joins TRBV6-4 to TRBJ2-2; unclear D gene. The CDR3 spans 13 residues. V dropped 0 bases and J dropped 3 bases, with 2 bases sitting between them. The V gene's germline CDR1 is MRHNA and CDR2 SNTAGT. The CDR3 loop reads CASSDSHTGELFS. Written as DNA, the CDR3 is TGTGCCAGCAGTGACTCCCACACCGGGGAGCTGTTTTCT.